Included here is one T cell receptor (beta chain) sequence, with context. The data are from a study of shared clonotypes between healthy human individuals. Naive CD8 populations comprised CD45RO-negative cells positively selected for CCR7, excluding terminally differentiated effector memory CD45RA+ cells. TCRdb's table, derived via immunoSEQ multiplex PCR, lists solely in-frame clones and lacks some. The data contain around 2,000,000 clones, around 96% of them seen just once; the ten biggest clones take up 1.2%. The CDR3 is made up of 14 amino acids. In germline, CDR1 is MNHNS, CDR2 SASEGT. Trimming took 4 bases from V and 4 from J, leaving 11 bases between them.

The rearrangement links TRBV6-1 to TRBJ2-1, with D perhaps given as TRBD1 or TRBD2 (5 bases each). This receptor was taken from a young man in good health. The sequenced sample was naive CD8+ T cells sorted from blood. The CDR3 sequence: CASSGTTGYNEQFF. CDR3 nucleotides: TGTGCCAGCAGTGGGACAACGGGGTACAATGAGCAGTTCTTC.